This T cell receptor beta chain was obtained from a study of shared clonotypes between healthy human individuals. CD45RA-negative memory and CD45RA+ naive subsets were split from the CD4+ cells. As for this clone: The same CDR3 also results from other DNA sequences found in this sample.

Some clones are missing from TCRdb's copy, which holds only in-frame ones; the method was immunoSEQ multiplex PCR. The repertoire holds about 1.1 million clones, approximately 80% seen once, with around 0.47% in the top ten. Sequencing was performed on memory CD4+ T cells from PBMCs. Subset reported: CD45RA-negative fraction. This receptor was obtained from a man between 18 and 29 years old in good health. Some clones in this sample may be carry-over from other donors' samples.

DNA of the CDR3: TGTGCCAGCAGCCAAGGTTCCGGGACAGATACGCAGTATTTT. Amino acid sequence: CASSQGSGTDTQYF. This chain links TRBV4-2 with TRBJ2-3; D is uncertain. This CDR3 has 14 amino acids. The V gene lost 1 base and the J gene lost 3 bases, with 8 bases spanning the gap. Germline CDR1 and CDR2: LGHNA and YNFKEQ.